The 27 T cell receptor beta chains below come from one sample, sequenced in a study of control samples from healthy donors and cancer patients. The method was immunoSEQ multiplex PCR; TCRdb's version includes in-frame clones alone and lacks a portion of them. The sample comprises 150,000 to 200,000 clones, 90% to 95% of which are singletons, and 7.5% to 8.5% rests with the top ten. Sequencing input: blood. Receptors originate from a woman in her thirties or forties in good health.

The chain uses TRBV25-1 and TRBJ1-1, with 7 bases that match TRBD1. Losses at the gene ends were 2 bases for V and 1 base for J; bases not matched to a gene: 4. Germline V CDR1 and CDR2: MGHDK, SYGVNS. This CDR3 is built from 15 residues. CDR3 region: CASSEVRGRNTEAFF. The CDR3 nucleotides are TGTGCCAGCAGTGAAGTAAGGGGGCGGAACACTGAAGCTTTCTTT. Combining the CDR3 with reference TRBV25-1 and TRBJ1-1 gives the whole variable domain EADIYQTPRYLVIGTGKKITLECSQTMGHDKMYWYQQDPGMELHLIHYSYGVNSTEKGDLSSESTVSRIRTEHFPLTLESARPSHTSQYLCASSEVRGRNTEAFFGQGTRLTVV.

The chain carries TRBV19 and TRBJ2-2; D perhaps matches TRBD2 (6 bases). The CDR3 extends over 15 amino acids. The germline V gene has CDR1 LNHDA and CDR2 SQIVND (reference sequence). V shed 10 bases and J shed 2 bases, with 17 bases lying between them. For the CDR3, the DNA is TGTGCCACCGAAGGGCGGGAAATTAACACCGGGGAGCTGTTTTTT. Translating gives CATEGREINTGELFF. Drawing the rest from reference TRBV19 and TRBJ2-2, the complete variable domain is DGGITQSPKYLFRKEGQNVTLSCEQNLNHDAMYWYRQDPGQGLRLIYYSQIVNDFQKGDIAEGYSVSREKKESFPLTVTSAQKNPTAFYLCATEGREINTGELFFGEGSRLTVL.

The V gene is TRBV5-1, the J gene TRBJ1-1; D not certain. CDR3 length: 13 residues. Germline lookup yields CDR1 SGHRS and CDR2 YFSETQ. Trimming pared 4 bases from V and 1 base from J, leaving 8 bases between. DNA of the CDR3: TGCGCCAGCAGCCTAAGGACGAACACTGAAGCTTTCTTT. It translates to CASSLRTNTEAFF. The variable domain in full, with the rest retrieved from reference TRBV5-1 and TRBJ1-1, is KAGVTQTPRYLIKTRGQQVTLSCSPISGHRSVSWYQQTPGQGLQFLFEYFSETQRNKGNFPGRFSGRQFSNSRSEMNVSTLELGDSALYLCASSLRTNTEAFFGQGTRLTVV.

The chain carries TRBV12-3 or TRBV12-4 and TRBJ1-1; D perhaps matches TRBD1 (6 bases). This CDR3 contains 13 residues. The V end was cut by 4 bases, the J end by 1 base, with 7 bases between. The CDR3 protein is CASSWDKNTEAFF. Written as DNA, the CDR3 is TGTGCCAGCAGTTGGGACAAGAACACTGAAGCTTTCTTT.

The J gene is TRBJ2-1, the V gene TRBV6-5; either TRBD1 or TRBD2 may supply D (5 bases each). The CDR3 has 15 amino acids. The V and J ends lost 5 bases and 2 bases respectively, with 13 bases between them. Per germline, CDR1 MNHEY and CDR2 SVGAGI. The CDR3 sequence: CASSRDASAYNEQFF. The CDR3 nucleotides are TGTGCCAGCAGTCGGGACGCTTCTGCCTACAATGAGCAGTTCTTC.

The chain uses TRBV3-1 (or the pseudogene TRBV3-2) and TRBJ2-7; TRBD1 is a possible D gene (6 bases). The germline gives CDR1 LGHDT, CDR2 YNNKEL (reference sequence). V lost 6 bases, J lost 6 bases, and 21 bases lay in between. The CDR3 spans 15 residues. CDR3: CASSYATGHPTEQYF. DNA of the CDR3: TGTGCCAGCAGTTACGCGACAGGACACCCAACCGAGCAGTACTTC.

J is TRBJ1-5 and V is TRBV30; D not resolved. Germline assignment: CDR1 GTSNPN and CDR2 SVGIG (reference sequence). This CDR3 has 13 amino acids. V lost 1 base and J 3 bases, leaving 7 bases between the germline ends. The DNA of the CDR3 is TGTGCCTGGAGTGGAGGACTCAATCAGCCCCAGCATTTT. As protein: CAWSGGLNQPQHF.

The chain links TRBV6-5 to TRBJ2-1, with a possible D match to TRBD2 (6 bases). The CDR3 is made up of 15 amino acids. Trimming left V 8 bases short and J 4 bases short, with 18 bases between. CDR1 is MNHEY, CDR2 SVGAGI, per germline. The CDR3 is CASADAGSGYNEQFF. The CDR3 nucleotides read TGTGCCAGCGCTGATGCGGGATCGGGTTACAATGAGCAGTTCTTC.

The chain combines TRBV19 with TRBJ1-4; D may be TRBD1 (5 bases). Trimming took 1 base from V and 7 from J, leaving 16 bases between them. The CDR3 consists of 16 residues. Per the germline V gene, CDR1 is LNHDA and CDR2 is SQIVND (reference sequence). The CDR3 sequence is CASSIGSRAEGEKLFF. CDR3 sequence (DNA): TGTGCCAGTAGTATAGGTAGCAGGGCAGAAGGTGAAAAACTGTTTTTT.

The gene calls are TRBV7-8 and TRBJ1-2; weak D call: TRBD1 (5 bases). Germline V gene sequence: CDR1 SGHVS, CDR2 FQNEAQ. The V and J ends lost 7 bases and 3 bases respectively, with 21 bases between them. CDR3 length: 16 amino acids. This chain's CDR3 is CASTSGSVRAYYGYTF. CDR3 nucleotide sequence: TGTGCCAGCACCTCTGGGAGTGTCAGGGCCTACTATGGCTACACCTTC.

This chain uses TRBV5-1 with TRBJ1-2, with D maybe TRBD1 (6 bases). V was clipped by 0 bases and J by 1 base, with 10 bases between them. This CDR3 has 15 residues. The germline V gene has CDR1 SGHRS and CDR2 YFSETQ. The CDR3 DNA reads as TGCGCCAGCAGCTTGGATGGCAGGGGTAACTATGGCTACACCTTC. It codes for CASSLDGRGNYGYTF.

CDR3 nucleotide sequence: TGTGCCTGGAGTGGGGCCGGGGCATTCAATCAGCCCCAGCATTTT. This sequence encodes CAWSGAGAFNQPQHF. V and J are TRBV30 and TRBJ1-5; tentatively, D is TRBD1 (5 bases). V was clipped by 1 base and J by 3 bases, with 13 bases between them. CDR1 GTSNPN and CDR2 SVGIG come from the germline V gene (reference sequence). This CDR3 is built from 15 residues.

The gene calls are TRBV4-1 and TRBJ2-7; 14 positions agree with TRBD2. CDR1 MGHRA and CDR2 YSYEKL come from the germline V gene. The CDR3 has 14 residues. J gave up 7 bases and V 1 base, and 0 bases lay outside the gene matches. CDR3 sequence (DNA): TGCGCCAGCAGCCAAGGGACTAGCGGGAGGGAGCAGTACTTC. Protein: CASSQGTSGREQYF.

The chain links TRBV7-2 to TRBJ1-5; D is unresolved. The germline V gene has CDR1 SGHTA and CDR2 FQGNSA. CDR3 length: 12 amino acids. V lost 6 bases and J 0 bases, leaving 3 bases between the germline ends. In DNA, the CDR3 is TGTGCCAGCAGTTATAGCAATCAGCCCCAGCATTTT. Translating it yields CASSYSNQPQHF.

The chain combines TRBV20-1 with TRBJ1-2, with unresolved D. This CDR3 region has 11 residues. Germline CDR1 reads DFQATT; CDR2 reads SNEGSKA (reference sequence). Trimming stripped 3 bases from V and 0 bases from J, with 2 bases between. As DNA, the CDR3 is TGCAGTGCTAGGACTAACTATGGCTACACCTTC. Translating it yields CSARTNYGYTF.

The CDR3, as DNA: TGTGCCAGCAGCCCTAACGGCCTAGAACAGTATTTT. Translation: CASSPNGLEQYF. This chain uses TRBV5-4 with TRBJ2-3; no firm D call. The germline V gene has CDR1 SGHNT and CDR2 YYREEE (reference sequence). This CDR3 is 12 amino acids long. Trimming removed 4 bases at V and 12 bases at J, with 15 bases between.

J is TRBJ2-7 and V is TRBV4-3; D unclear. CDR3 length: 12 amino acids. Trimming took 0 bases from V and 4 from J, leaving 4 bases between them. From germline, CDR1 is LGHNA and CDR2 YSLEER. Written as DNA, the CDR3 is TGCGCCAGCAGCCAAGATAGGTACGAGCAGTACTTC. Its translation is CASSQDRYEQYF.

The chain recombines TRBV19 with TRBJ1-1; D is ambiguous. V was cut by 6 bases and J by 7 bases, with 15 bases left in between. Germline lookup yields CDR1 LNHDA and CDR2 SQIVND (reference sequence). The CDR3 is 13 amino acids. The CDR3 sequence: CASSPDNAFEAFF. The CDR3 DNA is TGTGCCAGTAGCCCAGATAATGCCTTTGAAGCTTTCTTT.

The chain is built from TRBV29-1 and TRBJ2-1, with TRBD2 matching over 7 bases. CDR1 and CDR2 from the germline V gene are SQVTM and ANQGSEA. The CDR3 sequence is 12 residues long. Trimming removed 4 bases from V and 6 bases from J; junction bases left unmatched: 3. CDR3 sequence reads: CSVGTRGNEQFF. DNA of the CDR3: TGCAGCGTTGGGACTAGAGGCAATGAGCAGTTCTTC.

The rearrangement joins TRBV11-3 to TRBJ2-3; D assignment may be TRBD1 or TRBD2 (5 bases each). The CDR3 contains 15 residues. The germline V gene encodes CDR1 SGHNT and CDR2 YENEEA. Deletions cut 2 bases from V and 0 bases from J, with 9 bases between. This chain's CDR3 is CASSLMGRSTDTQYF. The CDR3 bases are TGTGCCAGCAGCTTAATGGGACGAAGCACAGATACGCAGTATTTT.

The chain couples TRBV7-9 to TRBJ1-2, with 7 bases that match TRBD1. The J segment lost 1 base and the V segment lost 4 bases, leaving 15 bases of the junction unmatched. Germline-derived CDR1 and CDR2 are SEHNR and FQNEAQ (reference sequence). The CDR3 is 18 amino acids. The CDR3 spells CASSSYTRTGIFNYGYTF. CDR3 in DNA: TGTGCCAGCAGCTCGTACACACGGACAGGAATTTTTAACTATGGCTACACCTTC. The entire variable domain, with the rest obtained from reference TRBV7-9 and TRBJ1-2, is as follows: DTGVSQNPRHKITKRGQNVTFRCDPISEHNRLYWYRQTLGQGPEFLTYFQNEAQLEKSRLLSDRFSAERPKGSFSTLEIQRTEQGDSAMYLCASSSYTRTGIFNYGYTFGSGTRLTVV.

The chain is built from TRBV5-6 and TRBJ2-7; either TRBD1 or TRBD2 may fit D (6 bases each). Germline assignment: CDR1 SGHDT and CDR2 YYEEEE. Trimming pared 1 base from V and 0 bases from J, leaving 11 bases between. There are 15 residues in the CDR3. Here the CDR3 DNA reads TGTGCCAGCAGCTTGAGGGGGGAGAGCTCCTACGAGCAGTACTTC. Protein sequence: CASSLRGESSYEQYF.

The gene calls are TRBV4-3 and TRBJ1-4; D unresolved. Trimming cost V 4 bases and J 2 bases, with 14 bases left between them. Germline V CDR1 and CDR2: LGHNA, YSLEER. This CDR3 region has 16 residues. Written as DNA, the CDR3 is TGCGCCAGCAGCCCTACTTGGAGAAGGACTAATGAAAAACTGTTTTTT. This encodes CASSPTWRRTNEKLFF.

The V and J genes are TRBV9 and TRBJ2-5; 11 bases fit TRBD1. The V gene's germline CDR1 is SGDLS and CDR2 YYNGEE. The CDR3 extends over 16 amino acids. The junction had 11 bases not matched to a gene; V was cut back by 7 bases and J by 3 bases. The CDR3 here is CASSSGDRGTKETQYF. In DNA, the CDR3 is TGTGCCAGCTCCTCGGGGGACAGGGGGACAAAAGAGACCCAGTACTTC. Looking up the rest from reference TRBV9 and TRBJ2-5 gives the full variable domain: DSGVTQTPKHLITATGQRVTLRCSPRSGDLSVYWYQQSLDQGLQFLIQYYNGEERAKGNILERFSAQQFPDLHSELNLSSLELGDSALYFCASSSGDRGTKETQYFGPGTRLLVL.

This clone was seen a single time. CDR3 protein: CASSVSPDTGNTIYF. CDR3 nucleotides: TGCGCCAGCAGTGTCAGCCCAGATACTGGAAACACCATATATTTT. This chain joins TRBV4-3 and TRBJ1-3; D gene uncertain. The CDR3 consists of 15 residues. V lost 6 bases and J lost 2, with 14 bases in between. CDR1 LGHNA and CDR2 YSLEER come from the germline V gene.

The genes are TRBV19 and TRBJ2-1, with D perhaps TRBD1 or TRBD2 (5 bases each). The CDR3 runs 14 residues. CDR1 and CDR2 from the germline V gene are LNHDA and SQIVND (reference sequence). With 8 bases removed from V and 4 bases from J, the gap between germline ends came to 15 bases. The CDR3 here is CASGGRRLYNEQFF. The CDR3 bases are TGTGCCAGTGGGGGACGGAGATTATACAATGAGCAGTTCTTC.

In the case of this clone: Other DNA variants within this sample encode the same CDR3. The V call is TRBV7-2, the J call TRBJ1-1; unclear D gene. The germline V gene has CDR1 SGHTA and CDR2 FQGNSA. V was pared by 1 base and J by 1 base, with 10 bases between. The CDR3 spans 15 residues. Here the CDR3 DNA reads TGTGCCAGCAGCTTAGAGGGAACAGCGAACACTGAAGCTTTCTTT. This gives the protein CASSLEGTANTEAFF.